The 10 T cell receptor beta chains below come from one sample, sequenced in a study of identical twins. TCRdb re-derived calls from the 5' RACE reads in MiXCR, one entry per CDR3 protein. Seen here are a few hundred thousand distinct CDR3 sequences, roughly 10% observed once, and the top ten hold roughly 6.8%. This same sample was also part of a study on yellow fever vaccine responses in identical twins.

The specimen sequenced was CD8+ T cells sorted from blood. Receptor source: a woman aged 18-29 years in good health.

This rearrangement joins TRBV6-2 or TRBV6-3 to TRBJ2-3, with a possible D match to TRBD2 (7 bases). The CDR3 runs to 20 residues. The germline V gene encodes CDR1 MNHEY and CDR2 SVGEGT. Trimming shortened V by 2 bases and J by 1 base, and 25 bases separated the two germline ends. The CDR3: CASSYPSGLVWGPGTDTQYF. In DNA form, the CDR3 reads TGTGCCAGCAGTTACCCCTCAGGACTAGTATGGGGGCCAGGCACAGATACGCAGTATTTT.

This clonotype was seen a handful of times. The chain is built from TRBV12-3 or TRBV12-4 and TRBJ1-2; no definite D call. The V and J ends lost 5 bases and 4 bases respectively, with 17 bases between them. CDR3 length: 15 residues. The CDR3 is CASSPQSAEFYGYTF. The CDR3 DNA is TGTGCCAGCAGTCCCCAGTCGGCGGAATTCTATGGCTACACCTTC.

This clonotype was found a few times. The rearrangement links TRBV28 to TRBJ2-5, with 14 bases aligning to TRBD2. The CDR3 totals 16 residues. V trimming: 5 bases; J trimming: 5 bases; junction bases outside the gene matches: 7. Germline assignment: CDR1 MDHEN and CDR2 SYDVKM. In DNA form, the CDR3 reads TGTGCCAGCAGTGAAGGACTAGCGGGGGGCCGGGAGACCCAGTACTTC. Translation: CASSEGLAGGRETQYF.

This chain uses TRBV6-1 with TRBJ2-6; D may be TRBD1 (6 bases). V gave up 3 bases and J gave up 2 bases, with 23 bases separating them. There are 20 residues in the CDR3. CDR1 is MNHNS, CDR2 SASEGT, per germline. The CDR3 sequence: CASSEYLGAGEFAGANVLTF. Written as DNA, the CDR3 is TGTGCCAGCAGTGAGTATCTCGGAGCAGGGGAATTCGCTGGGGCCAACGTCCTGACTTTC.

This clonotype appeared a few times. V and J are TRBV29-1 and TRBJ2-1; 12 bases are a match to TRBD2. Germline trimming cut 0 bases from V and 6 bases from J; bases unmatched to any gene: 12. CDR3 size: 18 residues. Germline CDR1 reads SQVTM; CDR2 reads ANQGSEA. The CDR3 reads CSVEDELAGLAGINEQFF. CDR3 coding DNA: TGCAGCGTTGAAGATGAGCTTGCCGGACTAGCGGGGATCAATGAGCAGTTCTTC.

This clonotype came up many times. V and J are TRBV9 and TRBJ1-2; D unresolved. Trimming pared 3 bases from V and 1 base from J, leaving 7 bases between. The CDR3 length is 13 residues. Germline assignment: CDR1 SGDLS and CDR2 YYNGEE. CDR3 nucleotides: TGTGCCAGCAGCGAGAGTCTTAACTATGGCTACACCTTC. Translation: CASSESLNYGYTF.

The table lists this clonotype with many counts. The J gene is TRBJ2-7, the V gene TRBV9; D is possibly TRBD2 (6 bases). Germline CDR1 SGDLS, CDR2 YYNGEE. Trimming removed 0 bases from V and 3 bases from J, with 13 bases in between. The CDR3 is 15 amino acids. CDR3 in amino acids: CASSVVGGFGYEQYF. CDR3 nucleotides: TGTGCCAGCAGCGTAGTGGGGGGTTTTGGCTACGAGCAGTACTTC.

The sample holds many counts of this clonotype. The chain employs TRBV3-1 and TRBJ2-7; TRBD2 matches 13 bases. V was clipped by 4 bases and J by 3 bases; unmatched bases: 3. The germline gives CDR1 LGHDT, CDR2 YNNKEL (reference sequence). There are 15 residues in the CDR3. In DNA form, the CDR3 reads TGTGCCAGCAGCCCCGGGACTAGCGGGGTCTACGAGCAGTACTTC. The encoded protein is CASSPGTSGVYEQYF.

In this sample, this clonotype turned up many times. V is TRBV29-1 and J is TRBJ2-7; no reliable D call. This CDR3 is 14 amino acids long. The germline gives CDR1 SQVTM, CDR2 ANQGSEA. V was trimmed by 0 bases and J by 0 bases, leaving 9 bases between them. CDR3 nucleotides: TGCAGCGTTGAAGACCCCACAGTCTCCTACGAGCAGTACTTC. Translating it yields CSVEDPTVSYEQYF.

CDR3: CASSEGLAGGLGSYEQYF. The CDR3 nucleotides are TGTGCCAGCAGTGAAGGACTAGCGGGAGGCCTAGGATCCTACGAGCAGTACTTC. The rearrangement joins TRBV2 to TRBJ2-7; 13 positions match TRBD2. Germline CDR1 reads SNHLY; CDR2 reads FYNNEI. The CDR3 is 18 residues long. With 1 base clipped from V and 1 base from J, the junction kept 7 bases outside the gene matches.